What follows are 9 T cell receptor beta chains derived from one specimen sequenced in a study of cytomegalovirus exposure and HLA in healthy donors. PCR was performed using 60 Vbeta and 13 Jbeta primers. Repertoires were generated with immunoSEQ multiplex PCR, while TCRdb's copy carries only in-frame clones and drops some. The sample lists fewer than 200,000 clones; approximately 81% were seen once. Sequencing used PBMCs. All receptors derive from a male donor in good health and CMV-seronegative.

The V and J genes are TRBV7-6 and TRBJ2-1, with 8 bases identical to TRBD1. Trimming took 10 bases from V and 8 from J; bases not matched to a gene: 10. Germline lookup yields CDR1 SGHVS and CDR2 FNYEAQ. The CDR3 covers 13 residues. DNA for the CDR3: TGTGCCACGTTACAGGGGGTGAGCGATGAGCAGTTCTTC. Translation gives CATLQGVSDEQFF.

The J gene is TRBJ1-4, the V gene TRBV10-3; D is uncertain. Germline CDR1 and CDR2: ENHRY and SYGVKD. This CDR3 spans 18 amino acids. Trimming pared 2 bases from V and 0 bases from J, leaving 16 bases between. The CDR3 here is CAISETSAVSATNEKLFF. In DNA form, the CDR3 reads TGTGCCATCAGTGAGACGAGCGCCGTGAGTGCAACTAATGAAAAACTGTTTTTT.

The chain links TRBV19 to TRBJ1-2, with TRBD1 matching over 10 bases. The germline gives CDR1 LNHDA, CDR2 SQIVND (reference sequence). There are 16 residues in the CDR3. V lost 0 bases, J lost 8 bases, and 9 bases stayed unmatched. In nucleotides, the CDR3 is TGTGCCAGTAGTATAGATCGACTCCGGGACAGGGGAGGCTACACCTTC. As protein: CASSIDRLRDRGGYTF.

Only a few counts were recorded for this clone. This chain joins TRBV6-5 and TRBJ1-4; D gene uncertain. Germline V lookup: CDR1 MNHEY, CDR2 SVGAGI. The CDR3 has 15 residues. V lost 0 bases and J 3 bases, leaving 8 bases between the germline ends. The CDR3 DNA follows: TGTGCCAGCAGTTACTCACCGGGGTCTAATGAAAAACTGTTTTTT. The encoded protein is CASSYSPGSNEKLFF.

This rearrangement joins TRBV7-3 to TRBJ1-6, with D possibly TRBD1 on 6 matching bases. With 5 bases removed from V and 9 bases from J, the gap between germline ends came to 17 bases. Germline V lookup: CDR1 SGHTA, CDR2 FQGTGA. The CDR3 extends over 15 amino acids. The CDR3 protein is CASSLAQQGGSPLHF. The CDR3 region has the DNA TGTGCCAGCAGCCTAGCCCAACAGGGCGGTTCACCCCTCCACTTT.

Concerning this clone: The sample has other DNA sequences that encode this CDR3 too. The chain links TRBV5-1 to TRBJ2-7; 9 nucleotides align to TRBD1. Germline CDR1 and CDR2: SGHRS and YFSETQ. The CDR3 spans 14 residues. V was pared by 0 bases and J by 2 bases, with 0 bases of the junction left unmatched. The CDR3 DNA reads as TGCGCCAGCAGCTTGGGACAGGGGGCCTACGAGCAGTACTTC. Its protein product is CASSLGQGAYEQYF.

The CDR3 spells CASRGTLYEQYF. CDR3 bases: TGTGCCAGCAGGGGGACTCTCTACGAGCAGTACTTC. The chain links TRBV28 to TRBJ2-5; D is perhaps TRBD2 (6 bases). The closer fit of TRBJ2-7 to the DNA end suggests the J call may be wrong. The CDR3 extends over 12 amino acids. The germline V gene has CDR1 MDHEN and CDR2 SYDVKM.

This chain joins TRBV7-9 and TRBJ1-1, with 10 nucleotides matching TRBD1. Germline CDR1 SEHNR, CDR2 FQNEAQ (reference sequence). There are 14 residues in the CDR3. Trimming took 7 bases from V and 6 from J; bases not matched to a gene: 8. CDR3 DNA sequence: TGTGCCAGCACTATGACAGGGGGCAGTTCTGAAGCTTTCTTT. It encodes CASTMTGGSSEAFF.

The chain's CDR3 is CASSQAGGGGLNSPLHF. DNA for the CDR3: TGCGCCAGCAGCCAAGCGGGCGGAGGTGGGCTCAATTCACCCCTCCACTTT. The chain has TRBV4-1 and TRBJ1-6; D gene uncertain. CDR1 is MGHRA, CDR2 YSYEKL, per germline. Trimming took off 1 base at V and 7 bases at J, with 17 bases between the two ends. The CDR3 runs 17 residues.